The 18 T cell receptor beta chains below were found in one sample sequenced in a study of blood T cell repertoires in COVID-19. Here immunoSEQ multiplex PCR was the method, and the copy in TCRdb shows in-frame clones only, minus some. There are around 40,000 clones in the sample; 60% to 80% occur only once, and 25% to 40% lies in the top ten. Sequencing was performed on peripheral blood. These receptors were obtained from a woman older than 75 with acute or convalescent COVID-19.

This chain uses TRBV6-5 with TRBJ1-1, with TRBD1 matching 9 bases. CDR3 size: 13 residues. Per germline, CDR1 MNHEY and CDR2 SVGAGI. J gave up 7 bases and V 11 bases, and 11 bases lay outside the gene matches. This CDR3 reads CAGHRDRVGEAFF. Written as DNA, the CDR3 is TGTGCCGGACACCGGGACAGGGTTGGTGAAGCTTTCTTT.

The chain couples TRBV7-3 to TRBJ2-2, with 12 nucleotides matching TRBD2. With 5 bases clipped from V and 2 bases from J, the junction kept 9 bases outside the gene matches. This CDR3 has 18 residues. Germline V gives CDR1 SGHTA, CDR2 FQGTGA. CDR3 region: CASSLNPLAGGNTGELFF. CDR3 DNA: TGTGCCAGCAGCCTCAATCCACTAGCGGGAGGAAACACCGGGGAGCTGTTTTTT.

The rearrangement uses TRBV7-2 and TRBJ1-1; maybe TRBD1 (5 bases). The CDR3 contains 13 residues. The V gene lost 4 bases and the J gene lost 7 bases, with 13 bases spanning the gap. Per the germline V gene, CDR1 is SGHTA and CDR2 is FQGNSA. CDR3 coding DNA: TGTGCCAGCAGCTCTAGCGGGGGATTTGAAGCTTTCTTT. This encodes CASSSSGGFEAFF. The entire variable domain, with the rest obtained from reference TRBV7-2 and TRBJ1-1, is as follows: GAGVSQSPSNKVTEKGKDVELRCDPISGHTALYWYRQSLGQGLEFLIYFQGNSAPDKSGLPSDRFSAERTGGSVSTLTIQRTQQEDSAVYLCASSSSGGFEAFFGQGTRLTVV.

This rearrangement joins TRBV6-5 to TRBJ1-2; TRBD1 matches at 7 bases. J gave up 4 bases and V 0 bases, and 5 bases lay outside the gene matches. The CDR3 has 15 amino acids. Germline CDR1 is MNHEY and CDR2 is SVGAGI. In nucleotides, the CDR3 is TGTGCCAGCAGTTACTCGTTCGAGGGGGCCTATGGCTACACCTTC. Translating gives CASSYSFEGAYGYTF.

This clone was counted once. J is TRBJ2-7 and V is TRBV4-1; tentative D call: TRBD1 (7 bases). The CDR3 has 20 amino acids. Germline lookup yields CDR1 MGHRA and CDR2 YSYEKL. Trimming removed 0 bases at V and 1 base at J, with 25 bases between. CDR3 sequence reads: CASSQESWDRALADSYEQYF. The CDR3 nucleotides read TGCGCCAGCAGCCAAGAAAGTTGGGACAGAGCATTAGCGGATTCCTACGAGCAGTACTTC.

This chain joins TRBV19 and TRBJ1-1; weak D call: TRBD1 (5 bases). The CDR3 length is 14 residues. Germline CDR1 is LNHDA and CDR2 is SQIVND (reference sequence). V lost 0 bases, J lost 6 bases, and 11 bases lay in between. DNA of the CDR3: TGTGCCAGTAGTATAGAATACGGCAGGGCTGAAGCTTTCTTT. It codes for CASSIEYGRAEAFF. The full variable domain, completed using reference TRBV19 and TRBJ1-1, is DGGITQSPKYLFRKEGQNVTLSCEQNLNHDAMYWYRQDPGQGLRLIYYSQIVNDFQKGDIAEGYSVSREKKESFPLTVTSAQKNPTAFYLCASSIEYGRAEAFFGQGTRLTVV.

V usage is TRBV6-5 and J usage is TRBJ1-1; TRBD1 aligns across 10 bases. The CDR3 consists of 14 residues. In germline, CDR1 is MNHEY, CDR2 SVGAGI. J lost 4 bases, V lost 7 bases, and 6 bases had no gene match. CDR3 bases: TGTGCCAGCATCCGACAGGGGGCAGGCACTGAAGCTTTCTTT. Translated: CASIRQGAGTEAFF.

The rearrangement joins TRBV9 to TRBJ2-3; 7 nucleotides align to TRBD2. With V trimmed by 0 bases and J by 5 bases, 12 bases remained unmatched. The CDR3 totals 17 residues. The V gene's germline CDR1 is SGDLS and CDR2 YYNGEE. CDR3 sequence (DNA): TGTGCCAGCAGCGTAGGGGGTAGCGGGCTACTTGGAGATACGCAGTATTTT. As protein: CASSVGGSGLLGDTQYF. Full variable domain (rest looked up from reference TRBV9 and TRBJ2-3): DSGVTQTPKHLITATGQRVTLRCSPRSGDLSVYWYQQSLDQGLQFLIQYYNGEERAKGNILERFSAQQFPDLHSELNLSSLELGDSALYFCASSVGGSGLLGDTQYFGPGTRLTVL.

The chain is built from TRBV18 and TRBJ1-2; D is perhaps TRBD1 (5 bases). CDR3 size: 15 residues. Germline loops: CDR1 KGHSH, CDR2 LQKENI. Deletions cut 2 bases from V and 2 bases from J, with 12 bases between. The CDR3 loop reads CASSPDSLPNYGYTF. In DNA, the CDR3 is TGTGCCAGCTCACCAGACAGCCTCCCCAACTATGGCTACACCTTC.

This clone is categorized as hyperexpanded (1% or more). The CDR3 spells CASSQDQGRDSLFLAKNIQYF. CDR3 bases: TGCGCCAGCAGCCAAGATCAAGGGCGGGACAGCCTATTTTTAGCCAAAAACATTCAGTACTTC. The rearrangement joins TRBV4-3 to TRBJ2-4; weak D call: TRBD1 (7 bases). The ends were cut back, 0 bases at V and 0 bases at J, with 24 bases in the middle. This CDR3 is built from 21 residues. Germline V lookup: CDR1 LGHNA, CDR2 YSLEER.

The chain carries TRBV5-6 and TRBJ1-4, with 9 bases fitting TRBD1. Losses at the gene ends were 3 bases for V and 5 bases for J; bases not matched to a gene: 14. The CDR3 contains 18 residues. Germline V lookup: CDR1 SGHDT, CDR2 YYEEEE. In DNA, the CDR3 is TGTGCCAGCAGCTGGGGGACAGGGAGGGGAGCTCTGAATGAAAAACTGTTTTTT. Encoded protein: CASSWGTGRGALNEKLFF.

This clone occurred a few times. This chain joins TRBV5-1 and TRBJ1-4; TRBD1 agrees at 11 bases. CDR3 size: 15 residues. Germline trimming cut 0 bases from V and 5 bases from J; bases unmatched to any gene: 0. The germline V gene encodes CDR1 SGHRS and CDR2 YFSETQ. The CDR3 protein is CASSLGTGGNEKLFF. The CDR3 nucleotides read TGCGCCAGCAGCTTGGGGACAGGGGGCAATGAAAAACTGTTTTTT.

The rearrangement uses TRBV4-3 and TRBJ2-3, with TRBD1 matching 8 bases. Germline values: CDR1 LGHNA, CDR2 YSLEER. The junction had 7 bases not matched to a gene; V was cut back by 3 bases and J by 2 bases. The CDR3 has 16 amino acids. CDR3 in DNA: TGCGCCAGCAGCCATGTTGACAGGGGATCCACAGATACGCAGTATTTT. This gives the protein CASSHVDRGSTDTQYF.

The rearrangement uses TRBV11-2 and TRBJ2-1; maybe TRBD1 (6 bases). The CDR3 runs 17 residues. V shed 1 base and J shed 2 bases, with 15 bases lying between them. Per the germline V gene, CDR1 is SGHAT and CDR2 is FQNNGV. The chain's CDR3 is CASSLVQLQGAYNEQFF. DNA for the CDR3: TGTGCCAGCAGCTTAGTCCAGCTACAGGGAGCCTACAATGAGCAGTTCTTC.

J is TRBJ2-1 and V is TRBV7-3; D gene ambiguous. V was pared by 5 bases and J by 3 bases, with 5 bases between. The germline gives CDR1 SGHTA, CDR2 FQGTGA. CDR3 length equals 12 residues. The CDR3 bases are TGTGCCAGCAGCGAGCTCTACAATGAGCAGTTCTTC. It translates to CASSELYNEQFF.

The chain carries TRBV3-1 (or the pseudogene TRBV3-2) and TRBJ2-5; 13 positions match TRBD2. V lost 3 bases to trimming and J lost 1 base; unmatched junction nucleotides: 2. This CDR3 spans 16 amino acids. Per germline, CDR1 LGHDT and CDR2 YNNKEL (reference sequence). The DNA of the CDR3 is TGTGCCAGCAGCCAGCGGACTAGCGGGAGCCAAGAGACCCAGTACTTC. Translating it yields CASSQRTSGSQETQYF.

CDR3 loop: CASSSFPMTSGGGNEQFF. The DNA for the CDR3 is TGTGCCAGCAGCTCCTTTCCTATGACTAGCGGAGGGGGGAATGAGCAGTTCTTC. The J gene is TRBJ2-1, the V gene TRBV7-6; 9 positions match TRBD2. The ends lost 4 bases at V and 7 bases at J; junction bases unmatched: 17. The CDR3 covers 18 residues. Germline CDR1 SGHVS, CDR2 FNYEAQ.

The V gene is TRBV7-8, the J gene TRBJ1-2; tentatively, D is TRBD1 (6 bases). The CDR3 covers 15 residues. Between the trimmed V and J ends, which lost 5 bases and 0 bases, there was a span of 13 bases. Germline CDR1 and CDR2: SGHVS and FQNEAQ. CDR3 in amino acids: CASSPRTAANYGYTF. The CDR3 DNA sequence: TGTGCCAGCAGCCCGAGGACAGCCGCTAACTATGGCTACACCTTC.